The 3 T cell receptor beta chains below come from one sample, sequenced in a study of technical replicates of blood from a few donors. Profiling relied on immunoSEQ multiplex PCR, and the TCRdb table lists in-frame clones only, not all of them. The sample carries about 80,000 clones, approximately 97% recorded once. Sequences were obtained from T cells isolated from PBMCs. Every receptor here comes from a human donor in good health.

This clone was seen only once. The genes are TRBV10-2 and TRBJ1-2; TRBD1 might be the D (6 bases). Trimming took off 2 bases at V and 6 bases at J, with 7 bases between the two ends. CDR1 and CDR2 (germline): WSHSY, SAAADI. The CDR3 runs 12 residues. CDR3 in DNA: TGCGCCAGCAGTGAGACAGGGAATGGCTACACCTTC. Protein sequence: CASSETGNGYTF.

The V and J genes are TRBV5-4 and TRBJ2-7, with TRBD2 matching over 13 bases. With 4 bases clipped from V and 6 bases from J, the junction kept 7 bases outside the gene matches. Per the germline V gene, CDR1 is SGHNT and CDR2 is YYREEE (reference sequence). This CDR3 has 15 residues. The CDR3 region is CASSLGTSGTVEQYF. CDR3 nucleotide sequence: TGTGCCAGCAGCCTAGGGACTAGCGGGACGGTCGAGCAGTACTTC.

The gene calls are TRBV30 and TRBJ2-7; 9 bases fit TRBD1. This CDR3 has 16 residues. Looked up from germline, CDR1 is GTSNPN and CDR2 is SVGIG (reference sequence). The ends lost 2 bases at V and 2 bases at J; junction bases unmatched: 10. Here the CDR3 reads CAWSTGGQGIPYEQYF. As DNA, the CDR3 is TGTGCCTGGAGTACTGGGGGACAGGGCATCCCCTACGAGCAGTACTTC.